This T cell receptor (beta chain) was captured in a study of Graves' ophthalmopathy and Graves' hyperthyroidism. This clonotype was seen ten or more times. Its antigen is unidentified. The junction departs from the called germline gene at one end, perhaps through a read error. Findings of the study overall: Distinction of ophthalmopathy from stable hyperthyroidism by a 13-signature model reached 85% to 90% sensitivity and about 80% specificity.

Included hyperthyroidism patients were aged 18 to 65 and newly diagnosed (under 2 months' duration). The authors amplified TCR beta CDR3 regions from RNA transcripts. Investigators did first-round RT-PCR with HTBI primers, then second-round multiplex PCR. TCRdb re-called the multiplex PCR reads with MiXCR, one entry per CDR3 protein. The sample lists about 550,000 distinct CDR3 sequences; 35% to 45% were seen once. The CDR3 covers 15 residues. The germline V gene encodes CDR1 SGHTA and CDR2 FQGNSA. This sequence originates from an adult man with Graves' hyperthyroidism. This sequence joins TRBV7-2 and TRBJ2-2; weak D call: TRBD1 (6 bases). Material for sequencing was peripheral blood or thyroid tissue (not recorded which). The DNA of the CDR3 is TGCGCCAGCAGCTTGAGACAGGCTAACACCGGGGAGCTGTTTTTT. Protein product: CASSLRQANTGELFF.